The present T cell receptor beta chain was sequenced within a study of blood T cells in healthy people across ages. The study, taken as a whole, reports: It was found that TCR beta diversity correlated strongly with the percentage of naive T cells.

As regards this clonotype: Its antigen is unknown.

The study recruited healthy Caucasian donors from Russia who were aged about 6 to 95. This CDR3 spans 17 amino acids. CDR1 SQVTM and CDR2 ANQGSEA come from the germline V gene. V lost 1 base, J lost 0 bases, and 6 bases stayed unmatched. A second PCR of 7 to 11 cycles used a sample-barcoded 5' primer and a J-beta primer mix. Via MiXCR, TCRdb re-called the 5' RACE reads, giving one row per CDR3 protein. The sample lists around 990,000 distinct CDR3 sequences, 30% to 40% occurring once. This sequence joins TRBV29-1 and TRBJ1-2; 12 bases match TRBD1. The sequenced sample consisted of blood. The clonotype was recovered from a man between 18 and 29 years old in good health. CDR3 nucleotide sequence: TGCAGCGTTGAAGGAGGGACAGGGGGCGAAGCTAACTATGGCTACACCTTC. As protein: CSVEGGTGGEANYGYTF.